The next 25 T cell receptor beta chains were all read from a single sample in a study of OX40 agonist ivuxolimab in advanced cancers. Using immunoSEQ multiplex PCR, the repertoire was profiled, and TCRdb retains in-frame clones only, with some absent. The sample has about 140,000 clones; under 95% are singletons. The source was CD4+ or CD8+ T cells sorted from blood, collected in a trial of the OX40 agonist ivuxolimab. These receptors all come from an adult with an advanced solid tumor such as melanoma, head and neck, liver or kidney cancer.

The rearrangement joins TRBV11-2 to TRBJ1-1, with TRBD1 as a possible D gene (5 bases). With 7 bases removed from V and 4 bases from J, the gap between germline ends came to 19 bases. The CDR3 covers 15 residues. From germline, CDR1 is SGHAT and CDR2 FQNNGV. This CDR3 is CASTLGDLSGTEAFF. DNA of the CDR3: TGTGCCAGCACCTTGGGGGATCTTTCCGGCACTGAAGCTTTCTTT.

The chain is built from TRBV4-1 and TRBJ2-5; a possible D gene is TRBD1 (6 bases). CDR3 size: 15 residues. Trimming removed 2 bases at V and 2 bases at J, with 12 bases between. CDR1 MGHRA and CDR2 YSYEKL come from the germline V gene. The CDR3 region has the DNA TGCGCCAGCAGCCAACCTGACAGGATTCAAGAGACCCAGTACTTC. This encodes CASSQPDRIQETQYF.

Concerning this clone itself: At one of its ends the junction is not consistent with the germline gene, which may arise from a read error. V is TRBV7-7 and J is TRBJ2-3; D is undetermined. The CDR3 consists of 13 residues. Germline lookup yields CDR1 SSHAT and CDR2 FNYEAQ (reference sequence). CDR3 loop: CASSLAGADTQYF. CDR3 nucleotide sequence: TGTGCTAGCAGCTTAGCAGGAGCAGATACGCAGTATTTT.

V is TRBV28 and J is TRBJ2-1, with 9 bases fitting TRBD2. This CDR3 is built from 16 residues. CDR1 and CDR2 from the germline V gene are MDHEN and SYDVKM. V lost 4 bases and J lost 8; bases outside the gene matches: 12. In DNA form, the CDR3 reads TGTGCCAGCAGTTCCCCCTTTAGCGGGAGTTGGGATGAGCAGTTCTTC. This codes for CASSSPFSGSWDEQFF.

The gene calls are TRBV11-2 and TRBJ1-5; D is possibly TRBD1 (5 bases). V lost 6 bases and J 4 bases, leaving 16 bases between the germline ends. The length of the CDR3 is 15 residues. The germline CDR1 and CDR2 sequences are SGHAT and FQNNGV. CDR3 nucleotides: TGTGCCAGCAGTAGCGGGGGGGTCGAGAATCAGCCCCAGCATTTT. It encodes CASSSGGVENQPQHF. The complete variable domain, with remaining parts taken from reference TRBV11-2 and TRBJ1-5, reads EAGVAQSPRYKIIEKRQSVAFWCNPISGHATLYWYQQILGQGPKLLIQFQNNGVVDDSQLPKDRFSAERLKGVDSTLKIQPAKLEDSAVYLCASSSGGVENQPQHFGDGTRLSIL.

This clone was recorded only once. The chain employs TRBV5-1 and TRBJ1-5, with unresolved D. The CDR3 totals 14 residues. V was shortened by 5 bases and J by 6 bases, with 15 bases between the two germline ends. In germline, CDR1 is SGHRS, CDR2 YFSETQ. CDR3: CASSFDYPVQPQHF. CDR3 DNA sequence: TGCGCCAGCAGTTTTGACTATCCTGTTCAGCCCCAGCATTTT.

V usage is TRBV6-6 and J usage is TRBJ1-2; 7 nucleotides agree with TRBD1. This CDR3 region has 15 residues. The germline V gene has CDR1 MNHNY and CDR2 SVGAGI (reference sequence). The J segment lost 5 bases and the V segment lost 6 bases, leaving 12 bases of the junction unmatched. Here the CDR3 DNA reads TGTGCCAGCAGCCCTGGGGAGGGGGCGCAGTATGGCTACACCTTC. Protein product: CASSPGEGAQYGYTF.

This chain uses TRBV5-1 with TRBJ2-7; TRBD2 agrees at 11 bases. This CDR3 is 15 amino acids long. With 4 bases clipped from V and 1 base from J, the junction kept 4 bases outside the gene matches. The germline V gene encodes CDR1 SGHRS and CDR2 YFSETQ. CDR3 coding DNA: TGCGCCAGCAGCGAAGGGACTAGCGGATCCTACGAGCAGTACTTC. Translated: CASSEGTSGSYEQYF.

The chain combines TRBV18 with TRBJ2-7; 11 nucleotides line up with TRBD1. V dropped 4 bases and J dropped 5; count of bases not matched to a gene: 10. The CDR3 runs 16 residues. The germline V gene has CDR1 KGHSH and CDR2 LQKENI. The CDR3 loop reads CASSRYSGTGGDEQYF. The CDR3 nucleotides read TGTGCCAGCTCACGATACTCCGGGACAGGGGGGGACGAGCAGTACTTC.

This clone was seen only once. CDR3 sequence reads: CASSLMSLNTGELFF. Here the CDR3 DNA reads TGTGCCAGCAGCTTGATGTCCCTGAACACCGGGGAGCTGTTTTTT. The V call is TRBV7-6, the J call TRBJ2-2; D not resolved. Per the germline V gene, CDR1 is SGHVS and CDR2 is FNYEAQ. The CDR3 covers 15 residues. V was shortened by 3 bases and J by 1 base, with 9 bases between the two germline ends.

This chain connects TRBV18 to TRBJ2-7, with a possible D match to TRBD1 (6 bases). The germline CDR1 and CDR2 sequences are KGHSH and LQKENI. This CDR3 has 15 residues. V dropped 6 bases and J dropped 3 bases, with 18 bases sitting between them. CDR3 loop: CASSEAAGRGYEQYF. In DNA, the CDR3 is TGTGCCAGCTCCGAAGCCGCTGGCAGGGGCTACGAGCAGTACTTC.

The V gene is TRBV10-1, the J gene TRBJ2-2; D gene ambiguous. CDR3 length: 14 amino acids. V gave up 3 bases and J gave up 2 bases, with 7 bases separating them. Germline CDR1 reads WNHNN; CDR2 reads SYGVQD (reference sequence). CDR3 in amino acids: CASSELKNTGELFF. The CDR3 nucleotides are TGCGCCAGCAGTGAACTGAAAAACACCGGGGAGCTGTTTTTT.

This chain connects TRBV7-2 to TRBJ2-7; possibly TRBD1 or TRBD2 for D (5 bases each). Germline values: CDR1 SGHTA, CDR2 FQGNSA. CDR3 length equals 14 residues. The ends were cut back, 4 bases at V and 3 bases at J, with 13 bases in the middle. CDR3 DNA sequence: TGTGCCAGCAGCTCTTATGGGACGGGCTACGAGCAGTACTTC. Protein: CASSSYGTGYEQYF.

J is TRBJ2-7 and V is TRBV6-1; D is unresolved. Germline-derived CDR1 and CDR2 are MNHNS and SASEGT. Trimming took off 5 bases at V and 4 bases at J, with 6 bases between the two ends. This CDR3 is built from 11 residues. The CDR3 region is CASSYRYEQYF. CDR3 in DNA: TGTGCCAGCAGTTATAGGTACGAGCAGTACTTC.

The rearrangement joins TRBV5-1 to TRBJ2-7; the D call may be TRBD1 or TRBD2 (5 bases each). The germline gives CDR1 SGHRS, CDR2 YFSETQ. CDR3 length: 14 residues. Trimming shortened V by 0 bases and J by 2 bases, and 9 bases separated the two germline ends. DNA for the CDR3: TGCGCCAGCAGCTTGGGGGGGAGCACCTACGAGCAGTACTTC. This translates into CASSLGGSTYEQYF.

CDR3 sequence: CASSVDGLSYEQYF. The CDR3 DNA follows: TGTGCCAGCAGTGTGGACGGCCTGTCCTACGAGCAGTACTTC. The chain couples TRBV28 to TRBJ2-7; D not certain. V was pared by 5 bases and J by 1 base, with 12 bases between. Germline V gene lookup returns CDR1 MDHEN and CDR2 SYDVKM. The CDR3 totals 14 residues.

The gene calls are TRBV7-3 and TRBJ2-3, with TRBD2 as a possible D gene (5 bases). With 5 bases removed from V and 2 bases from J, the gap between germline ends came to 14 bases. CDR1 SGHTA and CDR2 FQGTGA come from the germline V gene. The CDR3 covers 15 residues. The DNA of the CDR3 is TGTGCCAGCAGCCCCAGACTACTAGACACAGATACGCAGTATTTT. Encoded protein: CASSPRLLDTDTQYF.

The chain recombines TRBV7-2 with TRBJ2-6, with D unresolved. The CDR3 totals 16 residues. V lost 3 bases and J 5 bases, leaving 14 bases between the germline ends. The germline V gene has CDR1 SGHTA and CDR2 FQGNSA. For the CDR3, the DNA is TGTGCCAGCAGCTTCGCGACCGCTACTAGGGCCAACGTCCTGACTTTC. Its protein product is CASSFATATRANVLTF.

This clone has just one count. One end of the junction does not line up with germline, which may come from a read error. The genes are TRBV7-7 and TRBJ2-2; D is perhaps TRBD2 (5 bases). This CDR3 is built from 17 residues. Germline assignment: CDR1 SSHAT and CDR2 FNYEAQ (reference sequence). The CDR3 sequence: CASSLGMRREETGELFF. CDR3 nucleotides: TGTGCTAGCAGCTTGGGAATGAGACGGGAAGAAACCGGGGAGCTGTTTTTT.

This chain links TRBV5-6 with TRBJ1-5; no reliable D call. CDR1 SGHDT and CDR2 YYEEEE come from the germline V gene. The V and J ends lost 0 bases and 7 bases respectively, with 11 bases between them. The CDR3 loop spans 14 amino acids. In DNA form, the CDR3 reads TGTGCCAGCAGCTTGGTGGGAGGAGGACAGCCCCAGCATTTT. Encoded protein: CASSLVGGGQPQHF.

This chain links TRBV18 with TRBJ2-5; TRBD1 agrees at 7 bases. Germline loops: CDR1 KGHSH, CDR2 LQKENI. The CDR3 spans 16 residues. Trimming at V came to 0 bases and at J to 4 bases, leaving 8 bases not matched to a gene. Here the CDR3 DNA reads TGTGCCAGCTCACCACCGCAAGGGGGCGGTATAGAGACCCAGTACTTC. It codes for CASSPPQGGGIETQYF.

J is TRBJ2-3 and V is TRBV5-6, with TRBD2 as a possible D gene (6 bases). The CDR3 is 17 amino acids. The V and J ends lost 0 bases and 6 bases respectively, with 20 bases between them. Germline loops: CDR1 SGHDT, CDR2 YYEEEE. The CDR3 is CASSLVGGLPGVDTQYF. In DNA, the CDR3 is TGTGCCAGCAGCTTGGTGGGGGGACTCCCCGGGGTGGATACGCAGTATTTT.

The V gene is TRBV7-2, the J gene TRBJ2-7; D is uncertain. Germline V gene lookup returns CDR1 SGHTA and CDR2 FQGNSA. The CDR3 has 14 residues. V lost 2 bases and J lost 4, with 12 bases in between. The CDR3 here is CASSLIAGQYEQYF. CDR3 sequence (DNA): TGTGCCAGCAGCTTAATTGCCGGCCAATACGAGCAGTACTTC.

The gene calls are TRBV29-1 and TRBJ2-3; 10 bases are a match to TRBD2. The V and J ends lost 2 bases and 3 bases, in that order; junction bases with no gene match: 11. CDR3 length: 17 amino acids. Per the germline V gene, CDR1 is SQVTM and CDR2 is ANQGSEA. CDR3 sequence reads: CSVEPRWGSGGTDTQYF. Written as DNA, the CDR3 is TGCAGCGTTGAACCCCGCTGGGGTAGCGGGGGGACAGATACGCAGTATTTT.

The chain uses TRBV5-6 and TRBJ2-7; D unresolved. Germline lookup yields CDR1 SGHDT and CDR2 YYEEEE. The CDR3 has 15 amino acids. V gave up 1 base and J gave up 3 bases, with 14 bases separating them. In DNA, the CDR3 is TGTGCCAGCAGCTTGATGGGCCGAAACTTCTACGAGCAGTACTTC. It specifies CASSLMGRNFYEQYF.